This section outlines one T cell receptor beta chain sequence together with its context. Its antigen specificity is not known. No qualities accompany the bases; no much larger clone lies one base away. The data stem from a study of T cells after yellow fever vaccination (dated by TCRdb to about 2019). Looking at the study overall: The SMART-Seq v4 Ultra Low Input RNA kit was used to prepare libraries from fractions with low cell numbers. To follow T-cell clones before and after both primary and booster YFV17D yellow fever vaccination, bulk TCR alpha and beta repertoires underwent longitudinal sequencing. Two healthy male donors made up the cohort, one aged 18 to 30 years and the other aged 30 to 40 years. Blood samples were taken at several timepoints before and after primary and secondary immunization, and bulk PBMC replicates and cell subsets were isolated.

Via the germline V gene, CDR1 is MNHEY and CDR2 SVGEGT. V loses 5 bases, J loses 7 bases, and the germline ends lie 12 bases apart. The CDR3 runs 14 residues from the cysteine to the phenylalanine. This entry keeps only the CDR3 DNA: 42 bases, framed from base 1. The treatment or condition label for this specimen denotes: live attenuated yellow fever vaccine strain. At each blood-draw timepoint, two biological replicates of bulk PBMCs were obtained. A standard Ficoll-Paque protocol was used to isolate PBMCs from peripheral blood. TriZol was used to extract RNA from bulk PBMCs, CD4 and CD8 fractions, and dextramer-positive and dextramer-negative fractions. Here is what the overall study found, with its caveats: Because abundant contaminating clonotypes from the bulk population could be contained in FACS-sorted repertoires, computational filtering was required. Most clones expanded after primary vaccination (approximately 96% of CD4 and approximately 90% of CD8) were re-detected after the booster, suggesting that broad memory maintenance occurred. A small fraction of clonotypes showed up in both the CD4 and CD8 compartments, probably as a result of convergent recombination. The secondary T-cell response was weaker than the primary response but faster, peaking on day 5 instead of day 15. Because the study included only a couple of donors, the extent to which the findings can be generalized is limited.

Synthesis of TCR cDNA relied on 5'RACE template switching, a step that introduced a universal primer site along with unique molecular identifiers. cDNA synthesis was primed from both the TCR alpha and TCR beta constant segments. Library amplification used two PCR steps, and the second PCR step added sample barcodes and sequencing adapters. Sequencing of libraries was done on Illumina HiSeq 2500 (2x100 bp) or NovaSeq (2x150 bp). Per the original workflow: MIGEC handled demultiplexing of reads and collapsing into UMI consensus sequences, while MiXCR performed V(D)J alignment. Clonotypes responding to the vaccine were identified with edgeR on replicate PBMC samples, with the criteria of FDR below 0.01 and a log2 fold change above 5 up to day 15. CD4 or CD8 identity was assigned to each bulk clonotype according to whether the clonotype was present at higher abundance in the sequenced CD4 repertoire or the sequenced CD8 repertoire. The public reads were reanalyzed by TCRdb: fastp trimming at Q25, MiXCR alignment, in-frame beta chains only. Each record represents a unique CDR3 protein, reported with the most common genes and DNA among its rows. None of the V and J calls come from the authors' own analysis; TCRdb made them. This sample has over 300,000 distinct CDR3 sequences in its table, and around 7.3% of those were observed once. Clones ranked in the top ten supply roughly a sixth of the sample.

This TCR derives from a man aged 18 to 30 who received the YFV17D yellow fever vaccine. Material: PBMCs, obtained about 41 days after the first yellow fever vaccination. This chain is built from TRBV6-2 or TRBV6-3 and TRBJ1-6, with the D gene call left open. DNA sequence: TGTGCCAGCAGTCGACACGGTAGGAATTCACCCCTCCACTTT. The translation is CASSRHGRNSPLHF.